One sample yielded the 17 T cell receptor beta chains listed below, sequenced in a study of beta chain features in type 1 diabetes. Study-wide results and caveats: TCRB CDR3 length was moderately but significantly reduced in all four CD4+ subsets of Type 1 diabetes patients.

Isolated RNA was reverse transcribed in full, so expressed TCRB transcripts were sequenced. TCRdb's table, derived via immunoSEQ multiplex PCR, lists solely in-frame clones and lacks some. Counted here are 500,000 to 650,000 clones, about an eighth occurring once; the ten biggest clones make up more than 0.1%. No antigen has been identified for these receptors. The sample consisted of naive CD4+ T cells from blood. These receptors all come from a man aged 25 to 45 with type 1 diabetes.

V and J are TRBV7-2 and TRBJ2-5; 12 nucleotides match TRBD2. CDR1 and CDR2 from the germline V gene are SGHTA and FQGNSA. V lost 5 bases, J lost 3 bases, and 7 bases stayed unmatched. The CDR3 runs to 16 residues. This CDR3 reads CASSIASGGAEETQYF. The DNA for the CDR3 is TGTGCCAGCAGCATCGCTAGCGGGGGGGCCGAAGAGACCCAGTACTTC.

The genes are TRBV7-2 and TRBJ1-5; a weak D match, TRBD1 (6 bases). The germline V gene encodes CDR1 SGHTA and CDR2 FQGNSA. The CDR3 extends over 15 amino acids. V was clipped by 4 bases and J by 0 bases, with 10 bases between them. In DNA, the CDR3 is TGTGCCAGCAGCTCTGGACAGTATAGCAATCAGCCCCAGCATTTT. This gives the protein CASSSGQYSNQPQHF.

This sequence joins TRBV7-9 and TRBJ1-2, with TRBD1 matching over 7 bases. Trimming took 1 base from V and 4 from J; bases not matched to a gene: 6. The germline CDR1 and CDR2 sequences are SEHNR and FQNEAQ (reference sequence). The CDR3 has 15 residues. CDR3 sequence (DNA): TGTGCCAGCAGCTTAGGACAGGGATTAGGCTATGGCTACACCTTC. Amino acid sequence: CASSLGQGLGYGYTF.

This chain connects TRBV30 to TRBJ1-2, with a possible D match to TRBD1 (6 bases). V shed 4 bases and J shed 8 bases, with 20 bases lying between them. This CDR3 is built from 14 residues. Per germline, CDR1 GTSNPN and CDR2 SVGIG (reference sequence). The CDR3 region has the DNA TGTGCCTGGACAGGACAGCTTTCTCAGCGGGGCTACACCTTC. This translates into CAWTGQLSQRGYTF.

This chain links TRBV7-2 with TRBJ2-1, with 12 bases lining up with TRBD2. Trimming removed 1 base from V and 5 bases from J; junction bases left unmatched: 3. The germline V gene has CDR1 SGHTA and CDR2 FQGNSA. The CDR3 has 16 amino acids. CDR3 sequence (DNA): TGTGCCAGCAGCTTAGAACTAGCGGGGGGACACAATGAGCAGTTCTTC. Protein sequence: CASSLELAGGHNEQFF.

This clone was detected a few times. The chain is built from TRBV9 and TRBJ2-5; TRBD2 is a possible D gene (5 bases). V dropped 7 bases and J dropped 8 bases, with 18 bases sitting between them. The V gene's germline CDR1 is SGDLS and CDR2 YYNGEE. The CDR3 covers 13 residues. This CDR3 reads CASSPGNPGTQYF. The CDR3 DNA reads TGTGCCAGCTCCCCCGGGAACCCGGGAACCCAGTACTTC.

The chain has TRBV29-1 and TRBJ2-1, with unresolved D. There are 13 residues in the CDR3. V lost 3 bases and J 4 bases, leaving 10 bases between the germline ends. Looked up from germline, CDR1 is SQVTM and CDR2 is ANQGSEA. The CDR3 sequence is CSVDEFGYNEQFF. The CDR3, as DNA: TGCAGCGTTGATGAATTCGGTTACAATGAGCAGTTCTTC.

This clone was recorded a few times. The chain joins TRBV4-2 to TRBJ1-6; no clear D gene. The length of the CDR3 is 18 residues. Germline V gene lookup returns CDR1 LGHNA and CDR2 YNFKEQ. Between the trimmed V and J ends, which lost 0 bases and 5 bases, there was a span of 17 bases. CDR3 residues: CASSQEPPRRDNNSPLHF. CDR3 bases: TGTGCCAGCAGCCAAGAACCCCCACGGAGGGATAATAATTCACCCCTCCACTTT.

The sample holds a few counts of this clone. The chain employs TRBV5-1 and TRBJ2-5, with a tentative D call TRBD2 (5 bases). V was cut by 4 bases and J by 5 bases, with 15 bases left in between. The CDR3 covers 14 residues. Germline-derived CDR1 and CDR2 are SGHRS and YFSETQ. The CDR3 region has the DNA TGCGCCAGCAGCACGGACTTAAGTTTGGAGACCCAGTACTTC. This gives the protein CASSTDLSLETQYF.

This chain links TRBV4-2 with TRBJ1-4; TRBD1 matches 10 bases. After removal of 0 bases from V and 6 bases from J, the junction contained 4 bases not matched to a gene. In germline, CDR1 is LGHNA, CDR2 YNFKEQ. The CDR3 contains 16 residues. CDR3 nucleotide sequence: TGTGCCAGCAGCCAAGATCGGGGGACAGGGGATGAAAAACTGTTTTTT. As protein: CASSQDRGTGDEKLFF.

This clone turned up a few times. The rearrangement links TRBV18 to TRBJ2-7; a possible D gene is TRBD1 (6 bases). Germline CDR1 and CDR2: KGHSH and LQKENI. The CDR3 is made up of 15 amino acids. The V and J ends lost 3 bases and 3 bases respectively, with 15 bases between them. The CDR3 is CASSPYRDTYYEQYF. DNA of the CDR3: TGTGCCAGCTCACCCTATCGGGACACCTACTACGAGCAGTACTTC.

This clone was seen a handful of times. This chain joins TRBV28 and TRBJ2-7; TRBD1 agrees at 11 bases. V lost 8 bases, J lost 4 bases, and 7 bases stayed unmatched. The germline V gene encodes CDR1 MDHEN and CDR2 SYDVKM. The CDR3 has 14 residues. The CDR3: CASASGTGGYEQYF. The CDR3 coding sequence is TGTGCCAGCGCATCCGGGACAGGGGGATACGAGCAGTACTTC.

This clone was seen a handful of times. The chain is built from TRBV7-2 and TRBJ2-2, with D unresolved. The CDR3 spans 13 residues. Germline V gene sequence: CDR1 SGHTA, CDR2 FQGNSA. Trimming cost V 4 bases and J 7 bases, with 10 bases left between them. The CDR3 DNA is TGTGCCAGCAGCTGGATTAACCGCGGGGAGCTGTTTTTT. Protein: CASSWINRGELFF.

The chain joins TRBV7-3 to TRBJ2-2; perhaps D is TRBD1 or TRBD2 (5 bases each). CDR1 and CDR2 from the germline V gene are SGHTA and FQGTGA. CDR3 length: 14 amino acids. The V gene lost 6 bases and the J gene lost 0 bases, with 8 bases spanning the gap. In DNA form, the CDR3 reads TGTGCCAGCAGGTGGGGACCGAACACCGGGGAGCTGTTTTTT. It specifies CASRWGPNTGELFF.

A few counts support this clone. V is TRBV7-9 and J is TRBJ2-6; the D gene is possibly TRBD1 (5 bases). V was trimmed by 3 bases and J by 0 bases, leaving 18 bases between them. Germline lookup yields CDR1 SEHNR and CDR2 FQNEAQ (reference sequence). The CDR3 contains 19 residues. The CDR3 DNA reads TGTGCCAGCAGCTTTAGGGGAACTACCCCATTCTCTGGGGCCAACGTCCTGACTTTC. Translated: CASSFRGTTPFSGANVLTF.

This clone was observed a few times. Additional DNA sequences in this sample encode the identical CDR3. This chain joins TRBV9 and TRBJ1-1; no firm D call. Trimming left V 0 bases short and J 2 bases short, with 5 bases between. Germline V gene data show CDR1 as SGDLS and CDR2 as YYNGEE. The CDR3 totals 13 residues. CDR3 sequence: CASSVVVNTEAFF. In DNA, the CDR3 is TGTGCCAGCAGCGTAGTGGTTAACACTGAAGCTTTCTTT.

The chain is built from TRBV6-5 and TRBJ1-2, with no clear D. V was pared by 5 bases and J by 3 bases, with 10 bases between. The germline V gene encodes CDR1 MNHEY and CDR2 SVGAGI. The CDR3 totals 13 residues. CDR3 protein: CASSPRKDYGYTF. The CDR3, as DNA: TGTGCCAGCAGTCCGCGGAAAGACTATGGCTACACCTTC.